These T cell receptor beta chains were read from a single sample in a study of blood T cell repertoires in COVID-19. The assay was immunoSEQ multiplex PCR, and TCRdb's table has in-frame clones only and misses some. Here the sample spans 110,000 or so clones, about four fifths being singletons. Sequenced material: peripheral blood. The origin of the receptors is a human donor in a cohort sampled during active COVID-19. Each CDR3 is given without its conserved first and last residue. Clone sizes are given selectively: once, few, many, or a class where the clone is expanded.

CDR3: ASSHERTDRDRGCTEAF; J: TRBJ1-1; V: TRBV23-1; size: -
CDR3: ASSPGGDFNSPLH; J: TRBJ1-6; V: TRBV9; size: -
CDR3: ASTKSTLNTEAF; J: TRBJ1-1; V: TRBV6-5; size: -
CDR3: ASGPPGISSGNTIY; J: TRBJ1-3; V: TRBV9; size: once
CDR3: ASSQERGFSWSTILEETQY; J: TRBJ2-5; V: TRBV4-1; size: once
CDR3: ASSYGERGTDTQY; J: TRBJ2-3; V: TRBV6-2/TRBV6-3; size: -
CDR3: ASSLYASGVQETQY; J: TRBJ2-5; V: TRBV5-6; size: -
CDR3: ASSQQEHPGKTQY; J: TRBJ2-5; V: TRBV3-1/TRBV3-2; size: -
CDR3: ASSGGQGRAGANVLT; J: TRBJ2-6; V: TRBV2; size: few
CDR3: ASSLGGVSTGELF; J: TRBJ2-2; V: TRBV7-8; size: -
CDR3: ASSVQLAGNQETQY; J: TRBJ2-5; V: TRBV5-1; size: -
CDR3: ASSSPLGLALNEQF; J: TRBJ2-1; V: TRBV5-4; size: once
CDR3: ASSPTGRLNTEAF; J: TRBJ1-1; V: TRBV13; size: -
CDR3: ASSLSKLRLGDTQY; J: TRBJ2-3; V: TRBV7-2; size: -
CDR3: ASSETGAGELF; J: TRBJ2-2; V: TRBV12-3/TRBV12-4; size: -
CDR3: ARSPAARPVEMEKLF; J: TRBJ1-4; V: TRBV5-3; size: once
CDR3: ASSSPSRVPGEKLF; J: TRBJ1-4; V: TRBV28; size: -
CDR3: ASRGALGTGELF; J: TRBJ2-2; V: TRBV25-1; size: -
CDR3: ASSNRGVNTEAF; J: TRBJ1-1; V: TRBV19; size: -
CDR3: ASSYQHPGNEAF; J: TRBJ1-1; V: TRBV6-2/TRBV6-3; size: -
CDR3: ASSPTGGAGGTEAF; J: TRBJ1-1; V: TRBV18; size: -
CDR3: ASSLVRPGELF; J: TRBJ2-2; V: TRBV5-6; size: -
CDR3: ASSLESLDSGNTIY; J: TRBJ1-3; V: TRBV7-9; size: -
CDR3: AISGRQGTNTEAF; J: TRBJ1-1; V: TRBV10-3; size: many
CDR3: ASSLAGPGIHRTDTQY; J: TRBJ2-3; V: TRBV4-1; size: -
CDR3: ASSQAGSVTEAF; J: TRBJ1-1; V: TRBV3-1/TRBV3-2; size: -
CDR3: ASSSGSTGELF; J: TRBJ2-2; V: TRBV6-2/TRBV6-3; size: -
CDR3: ATSRERGAGSRQF; J: TRBJ2-1; V: TRBV15; size: -
CDR3: ATSSQGTSGPF; J: TRBJ2-1; V: TRBV15; size: -
CDR3: ASSHGTSGGDEQF; J: TRBJ2-1; V: TRBV11-2; size: -
CDR3: ATSQSHGNREETQY; J: TRBJ2-5; V: TRBV15; size: -
CDR3: ASSLASLETQY; J: TRBJ2-5; V: TRBV28; size: -
CDR3: ASSTGLETQY; J: TRBJ2-5; V: TRBV6-5; size: -
CDR3: ASSSDGTYNEQF; J: TRBJ2-1; V: TRBV5-1; size: -
CDR3: ASSGERGPSYNEQF; J: TRBJ2-1; V: TRBV3-1/TRBV3-2; size: -
CDR3: ASSLDRGPYNEQF; J: TRBJ2-1; V: TRBV5-4; size: -
CDR3: ASSLFEGAGNTIY; J: TRBJ1-3; V: TRBV28; size: -
CDR3: ASSFILADNEQF; J: TRBJ2-1; V: TRBV7-2; size: -
CDR3: ASSFQGLEAF; J: TRBJ1-1; V: TRBV7-9; size: -
CDR3: ASSFQQQETQY; J: TRBJ2-5; V: TRBV12-3/TRBV12-4; size: -
CDR3: ASSLFASGGASTDTQY; J: TRBJ2-3; V: TRBV28; size: -
CDR3: ASSHRTGSVYNEQF; J: TRBJ2-1; V: TRBV7-2; size: -
CDR3: ASSLGTSGEDTQY; J: TRBJ2-3; V: TRBV4-2; size: few
CDR3: ATGFGDREGTQH; J: TRBJ1-5; V: TRBV10-3; size: -
CDR3: ASSPRTGLSGNTIY; J: TRBJ1-3; V: TRBV7-7; size: -
CDR3: ASSLSAGIAVEQY; J: TRBJ2-7; V: TRBV27; size: -
CDR3: ASSLRQGARGQPQH; J: TRBJ1-5; V: TRBV7-2; size: -